This T cell receptor beta chain was captured in a study of post-analysis software for immune sequencing data. Regarding the study as a whole: Four or five TRBV segments were more frequent in patients than controls; TRBV5-6, TRBV5-1 and TRBV20-1 belonged to this group. Relative to controls, patients with multiple sclerosis showed significantly lower normalized Chao1 diversity. Samples from one preparation batch, clustered by F measure, grouped strongly together.

In germline, CDR1 is SGHRS, CDR2 YFSETQ. This CDR3 has 16 amino acids. Trimming left V 1 base short and J 2 bases short, with 10 bases between. The TCR beta cDNA libraries carried unique molecular identifiers. From the PCR reads, TCRdb called clonotypes with MiXCR, one entry per CDR3 protein. The data contain approximately 350,000 distinct CDR3 sequences, approximately 38% of them singletons. As concerns this clonotype: Antigen specificity is unknown.

The rearrangement joins TRBV5-1 to TRBJ2-6, with D possibly being TRBD1 (5 bases). The TCR originated in a girl under 18 with multiple sclerosis. Specimen: blood. Here the CDR3 reads CASSLSSGTGANVLTF. The CDR3 nucleotides are TGCGCCAGCAGCTTGAGTTCAGGGACTGGGGCCAACGTCCTGACTTTC. Based on the CDR3 plus reference TRBV5-1 and TRBJ2-6, the full variable domain is KAGVTQTPRYLIKTRGQQVTLSCSPISGHRSVSWYQQTPGQGLQFLFEYFSETQRNKGNFPGRFSGRQFSNSRSEMNVSTLELGDSALYLCASSLSSGTGANVLTFGAGSRLTVL.